This T cell receptor (beta chain) derives from a study of regulatory T cells in long-lasting Graves disease (dated by TCRdb to about 2021). At the level of the whole study: Persistent Graves' disease was defined as antithyroid drug treatment for over 5 years with persistently positive TSH receptor autoantibodies. The study was conducted in China and was registered as a clinical trial. On average, persistent Graves' disease patients in the clinical cohort had been on antithyroid drugs for approximately ten years. Patients with persistent Graves' disease were compared with patients with newly diagnosed Graves' disease using TCR sequencing and RNA sequencing of peripheral blood. A total of some 35 samples underwent TCR sequencing: about 13 from persistent and some 20 from newly diagnosed Graves' disease patients. General conclusions and limits of the study: A larger number of public clonotypes was shared among persistent patients (more than 2,500) than among newly diagnosed patients (approximately 1,000). The authors noted that the small sample size was a limitation that may lower accuracy. Lower TCR Shannon entropy and fewer highly expanded clones were observed in persistent Graves' disease patients than in newly diagnosed patients, which suggested clonal expansion. Sequencing and analysis were limited to the TCR beta chain. Peripheral blood alone was examined, since thyroid tissue, which constituted the primary lesion, could not be accessed.

In the paper's terms, the time point label means: persistent/refractory GD, antithyroid drugs over 5 years with positive TRAb. For both TCR sequencing and RNA sequencing, RNA was extracted from PBMCs using TRIzol. The diagnosis of Graves' disease was made according to American Thyroid Association guidelines. The patients came from an endocrinology department in Xi'an, China. Each patient gave 9 to 10 milliliters of peripheral blood, collected in an EDTA anticoagulant tube. Ficoll Paque Plus density gradient separation was used to isolate PBMCs, and no further T cell sorting was done. An Agilent 2100 Bioanalyzer and agarose gel were used to check RNA quality, and a NanoDrop 2000 was used to measure RNA concentration. Receptor libraries were prepared by multiplex PCR. Sequenced on an Illumina HiSeq 4000. iRepertoire HTBI primers and Arm-PCR amplification of CDR3 regions were used to construct TCR beta libraries. Gel purification was performed on PCR products prior to sequencing. The authors' analysis ran thus. A total of under 80 TRBV and 14 TRBJ segments were identified across samples and were used for gene usage analysis of CDR3 amino acid clonotypes. Filtered high-quality paired reads were merged into contigs using COPE and FqMerger. BLAST was used to align contigs to IMGT TRBV, TRBD and TRBJ reference genes, with CDR3 defined following IMGT. Any clonotype with a frequency above 0.1% was counted as a highly expanded clone. Shannon entropy was used to measure repertoire diversity, and the Gini coefficient was used to measure V-J evenness. Public clonotypes were defined as clonotypes shared by more than one individual. TCRdb reworked the public reads: Q25 trimming with fastp, MiXCR clone assembly, productive beta chains retained. All rows with the same CDR3 protein become a single entry with the most common DNA and genes. The authors' filters were not applied to this entry. The sample table contains about 450,000 distinct CDR3 sequences; only one count was recorded for around 20% of them. Of the sample, about a quarter is held by the ten largest clones.

Remarks on this clonotype: It lacks a known antigen. No base quality information exists; no much larger clone differs at one position.

The input for sequencing was peripheral blood mononuclear cells (PBMCs), taken when the disease was refractory, from a patient treated with antithyroid drugs. The clonotype comes from a female donor with Graves disease.

The sequence in DNA is TGCGCCAGCAGCTATCGGACGTCTCTGAATCAGCCCCAGCATTTT. Translated, this gives CASSYRTSLNQPQHF. The chain is encoded by TRBV4-1 joined to TRBJ1-5; no D gene is confidently identified. From its cysteine to its phenylalanine, the CDR3 spans 15 amino acids. Only CDR3 DNA is held: 45 bases, read in frame from base 1. Via the germline V gene, CDR1 is MGHRA and CDR2 YSYEKL. The junction shows trimming of 5 bases on V and 4 bases on J, plus 15 bases between the germline ends.